The T cell receptor (beta chain) under discussion was sequenced for a study of blood T cell repertoires in COVID-19. Between the trimmed V and J ends, which lost 3 bases and 3 bases, there was a span of 12 bases. The CDR3 totals 14 residues. CDR1 is SGHRS and CDR2 is YFSETQ in the germline V gene. Generated by immunoSEQ multiplex PCR, the TCRdb table keeps only in-frame clones and is missing some. Of roughly 100,000 clones listed, about 90% are singletons. The rearrangement joins TRBV5-1 to TRBJ2-5, with a weak D call TRBD2 (5 bases). Sequenced input: peripheral blood. The sequence came from a man aged 45-65 years with active COVID-19. In DNA form, the CDR3 reads TGCGCCAGCAGCTCGAGCGACGGGAAAGAGACCCAGTACTTC. Amino acids: CASSSSDGKETQYF.